The present TCR beta chain was sequenced within a study of blood T cell repertoires in COVID-19. Deletions cut 2 bases from V and 8 bases from J, with 21 bases between. The V gene's germline CDR1 is MNHNY and CDR2 SVGAGI (reference sequence). The CDR3 length is 16 residues. One Seattle source followed patients from active infection through their disease course. Clones were sequenced by immunoSEQ multiplex PCR, and TCRdb holds only the in-frame ones, with some missing. The sample has some 180,000 clones, roughly 77% seen once. The material sequenced was peripheral blood. The rearrangement uses TRBV6-6 and TRBJ2-5, with D possibly matching TRBD1 (6 bases). This receptor was obtained from a woman aged 40 to 50 with COVID-19, enrolled during active disease. In nucleotides, the CDR3 is TGTGCCAGCAGTTACGTTGCAGGGACACTAGGAAGAACCCAGTACTTC. Translated: CASSYVAGTLGRTQYF.